This T cell receptor (beta chain) appears in the sequencing data of a study of T cells after yellow fever vaccination. General study results and limits: It was a small share of clonotypes that appeared in both CD4 and CD8 compartments. Detected again after the booster were most primary-vaccination clones, at roughly 95% CD4 and nearly 90% CD8. A weaker but faster secondary response was observed, peaking on day 5 versus 15.

As TCR cDNA was made by 5'RACE template switching, a universal primer site and UMIs were added. From the 5' RACE reads, TCRdb called clonotypes with MiXCR, one entry per CDR3 protein. The sample has hundreds of thousands of distinct CDR3 sequences; around 19% are singletons. Germline lookup yields CDR1 SGHTA and CDR2 FQGTGA. Between the trimmed V and J ends, which lost 2 bases and 3 bases, there was a span of 11 bases. The CDR3 runs to 14 residues. This clonotype appeared a few times. Its antigen remains unknown. The sequence was collected from a man in his late teens or twenties who received the YFV17D yellow fever vaccine. The genes are TRBV7-3 and TRBJ2-7; D tentatively reads TRBD1 or TRBD2 (6 bases each). The sequences come from PBMCs, collected before the yellow fever booster vaccination. CDR3 amino acids: CASSLGRGGYEQYF. CDR3 bases: TGTGCCAGCAGCTTAGGCAGGGGAGGCTACGAGCAGTACTTC.